The count of the clone carrying this TCR beta chain is one. The source of the sample is a study of blood T cell repertoires in COVID-19. Looking at the study overall: The cDNA or gDNA used as material had been derived from T cells, B-cell-depleted T cells, or PBMCs.

Trimming took 4 bases from V and 7 from J, leaving 18 bases between them. In germline, CDR1 is SGHNT, CDR2 YYREEE (reference sequence). This CDR3 has 15 amino acids. In the original workflow: Researchers report that nucleated cell counts were estimated from reference gene primer amplification. Assay: immunoSEQ multiplex PCR; the TCRdb copy retains only in-frame clones and omits some. V and J calls and clone size are copied from that table; D and trimming were computed from the DNA. The sample records about 190,000 clones, 90% being singletons. The sequence was obtained from a man aged 50 to 60 with acute or convalescent COVID-19. The V call is TRBV5-4, the J call TRBJ2-1; D not resolved. Source material: peripheral blood. The CDR3 is CASSLSASQTNEQFF. The DNA for the CDR3 is TGTGCCAGCAGCCTCTCCGCTAGTCAAACGAATGAGCAGTTCTTC.